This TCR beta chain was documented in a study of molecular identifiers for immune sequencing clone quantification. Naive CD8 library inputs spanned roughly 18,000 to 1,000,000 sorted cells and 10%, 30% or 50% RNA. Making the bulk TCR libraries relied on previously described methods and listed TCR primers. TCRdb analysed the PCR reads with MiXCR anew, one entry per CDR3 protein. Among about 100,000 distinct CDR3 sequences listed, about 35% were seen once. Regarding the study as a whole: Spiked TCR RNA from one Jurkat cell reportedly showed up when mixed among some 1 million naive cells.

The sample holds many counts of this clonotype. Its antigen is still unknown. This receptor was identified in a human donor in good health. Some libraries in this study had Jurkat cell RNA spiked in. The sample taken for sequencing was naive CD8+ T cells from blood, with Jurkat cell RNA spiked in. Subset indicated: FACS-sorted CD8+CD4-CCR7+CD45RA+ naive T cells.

CDR3 residues: CASSLSLAGEETQYF. CDR3 DNA sequence: TGCGCCAGCAGCTTGTCCCTAGCGGGAGAAGAGACCCAGTACTTC. The chain is built from TRBV5-1 and TRBJ2-5; 10 bases match TRBD2. V lost 1 base and J lost 3; bases outside the gene matches: 3. Germline loops: CDR1 SGHRS, CDR2 YFSETQ. This CDR3 has 15 amino acids. Together with reference TRBV5-1 and TRBJ2-5, the CDR3 gives the full variable domain: KAGVTQTPRYLIKTRGQQVTLSCSPISGHRSVSWYQQTPGQGLQFLFEYFSETQRNKGNFPGRFSGRQFSNSRSEMNVSTLELGDSALYLCASSLSLAGEETQYFGPGTRLLVL.